Detailed here is one T cell receptor (beta chain). Per germline, CDR1 MNHNS and CDR2 SASEGT. The CDR3 sequence is 14 residues long. Trimming pared 2 bases from V and 5 bases from J, leaving 12 bases between. Full-length variable regions came from constant-region reverse primers plus semi-nested Nested Universal Primer A PCR. MiXCR was run by TCRdb on the 5' RACE reads, yielding one entry per CDR3 protein. The top ten clones hold approximately 3.3% of a sample with 40,000 to 65,000 distinct CDR3 sequences, approximately 25% of them seen once. This rearrangement joins TRBV6-1 to TRBJ1-2; D unresolved. This receptor was identified in a female donor with breast cancer. The sequenced sample was tumor-infiltrating naive CD4+ T cells sorted from the breast tumor. Subset defined: naive CD4+ T cells, CD4+CD45RA+CD25-. The CDR3 sequence: CASSEPFGTYGYTF. The CDR3 coding sequence is TGTGCCAGCAGTGAACCTTTCGGAACTTATGGCTACACCTTC.